This TCR beta chain was captured in a study of Ad26.COV2.S vaccination and SARS-CoV-2 variants. Clones were sequenced by immunoSEQ multiplex PCR, and TCRdb holds only the in-frame ones, with some missing. This sample yields roughly 380,000 clones, of which around 89% are seen a single time; around 3.6% belongs to the top ten. The treatment here: 19 received Ad26.COV2.S at low or high dose, single or two shots; about 5 received placebo; per-sample allocation not given. Sampling took place 63 days after the first vaccine or placebo injection. V shed 4 bases and J shed 3 bases, with 18 bases lying between them. Germline V gives CDR1 MDHEN, CDR2 SYDVKM. The CDR3 spans 16 residues.

The J gene is TRBJ2-5, the V gene TRBV28; D is perhaps TRBD1 (9 bases). This sequence originates from a person between 18 and 59 years old who received the Ad26.COV2.S COVID-19 vaccine or a placebo. The material sequenced was peripheral blood, taken in a trial of Ad26.COV2.S vaccine versus placebo. The CDR3 DNA sequence: TGTGCCAGCAGTTCGGGGGGGACAGGGTACGAAGAGACCCAGTACTTC. As protein: CASSSGGTGYEETQYF.